This T cell receptor beta chain was obtained from a study of OX40 agonist ivuxolimab in advanced cancers. This table comes from immunoSEQ multiplex PCR, and its TCRdb copy is limited to in-frame clones, with some not included. The data show roughly 60,000 clones, approximately 86% seen once. Prior autoimmune disease or systemic immunosuppression barred patients. V gave up 7 bases and J gave up 4 bases; unmatched junction bases: 1. This CDR3 is built from 12 residues. Germline CDR1 reads SGHRS; CDR2 reads YFSETQ. Sample: CD4+ or CD8+ T cells sorted from blood, taken in a trial of the OX40 agonist ivuxolimab. The V and J genes are TRBV5-1 and TRBJ2-5, with 10 nucleotides matching TRBD1. The clonotype comes from an adult with an advanced solid tumor such as melanoma, head and neck, liver or kidney cancer. Here the CDR3 DNA reads TGCGCCAGCGGGACAGGGGCAGAGACCCAGTACTTC. Encoded protein: CASGTGAETQYF.